This TCR beta chain stems from a study of identical twins. J gave up 1 base and V 2 bases, and 8 bases lay outside the gene matches. Germline CDR1 SGHAT, CDR2 FQNNGV. The CDR3 covers 18 residues. One entry per CDR3 protein, called by TCRdb with MiXCR from the 5' RACE reads. The sample lists around 680,000 distinct CDR3 sequences; approximately 9% were seen once. These data also formed part of another study, on yellow fever vaccine responses in identical twins.

Sequenced sample: PBMCs. This clonotype was obtained from a woman between 18 and 29 years old in good health. This sequence joins TRBV11-2 and TRBJ2-1; 10 bases are a match to TRBD2. In DNA, the CDR3 is TGTGCCAGCAGCTTAAGGACGGGACTAGCGAAGTCCTACAATGAGCAGTTCTTC. It codes for CASSLRTGLAKSYNEQFF. The full variable domain, in which reference TRBV11-2 and TRBJ2-1 provide the parts outside the CDR3, is EAGVAQSPRYKIIEKRQSVAFWCNPISGHATLYWYQQILGQGPKLLIQFQNNGVVDDSQLPKDRFSAERLKGVDSTLKIQPAKLEDSAVYLCASSLRTGLAKSYNEQFFGPGTRLTVL.